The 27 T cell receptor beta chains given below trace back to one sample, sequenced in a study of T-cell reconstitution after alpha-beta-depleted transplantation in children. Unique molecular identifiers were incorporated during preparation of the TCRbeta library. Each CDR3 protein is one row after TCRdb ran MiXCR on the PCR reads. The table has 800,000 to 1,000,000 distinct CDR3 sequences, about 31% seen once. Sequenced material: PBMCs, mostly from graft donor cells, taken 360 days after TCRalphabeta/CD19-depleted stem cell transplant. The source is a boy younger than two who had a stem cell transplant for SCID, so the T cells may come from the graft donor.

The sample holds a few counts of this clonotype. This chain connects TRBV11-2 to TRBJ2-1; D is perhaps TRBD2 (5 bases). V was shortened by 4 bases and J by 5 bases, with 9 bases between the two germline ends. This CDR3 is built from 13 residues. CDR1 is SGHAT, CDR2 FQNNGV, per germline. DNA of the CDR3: TGTGCCAGCAGCTCCGGGATAAACAATGAGCAGTTCTTC. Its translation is CASSSGINNEQFF.

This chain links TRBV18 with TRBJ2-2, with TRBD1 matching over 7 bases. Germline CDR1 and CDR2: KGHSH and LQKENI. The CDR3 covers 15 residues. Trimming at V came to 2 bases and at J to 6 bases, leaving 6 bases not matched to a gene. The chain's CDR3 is CASSPEGAIAGELFF. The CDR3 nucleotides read TGTGCCAGCTCACCAGAGGGGGCGATCGCCGGGGAGCTGTTTTTT.

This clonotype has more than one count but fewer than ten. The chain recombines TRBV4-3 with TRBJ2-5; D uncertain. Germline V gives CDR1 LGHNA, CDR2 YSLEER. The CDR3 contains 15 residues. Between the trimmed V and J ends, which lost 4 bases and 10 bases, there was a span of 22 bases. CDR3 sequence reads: CASSRLLGRTLLQYF. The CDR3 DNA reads TGCGCCAGCAGCCGTTTACTCGGACGGACGCTTCTCCAGTACTTC.

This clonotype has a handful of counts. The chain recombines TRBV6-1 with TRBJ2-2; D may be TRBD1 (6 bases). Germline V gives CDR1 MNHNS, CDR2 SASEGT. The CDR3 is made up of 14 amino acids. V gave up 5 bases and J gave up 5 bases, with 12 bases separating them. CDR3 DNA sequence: TGTGCCAGCAGTCCCTTAGACAGGACCGGGGAGCTGTTTTTT. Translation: CASSPLDRTGELFF.

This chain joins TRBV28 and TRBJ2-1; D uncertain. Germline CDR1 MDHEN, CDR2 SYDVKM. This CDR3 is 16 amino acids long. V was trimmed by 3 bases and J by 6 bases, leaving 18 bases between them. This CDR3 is CASSFVQSVISNEQFF. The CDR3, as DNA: TGTGCCAGCAGTTTCGTACAGAGCGTCATCTCCAATGAGCAGTTCTTC.

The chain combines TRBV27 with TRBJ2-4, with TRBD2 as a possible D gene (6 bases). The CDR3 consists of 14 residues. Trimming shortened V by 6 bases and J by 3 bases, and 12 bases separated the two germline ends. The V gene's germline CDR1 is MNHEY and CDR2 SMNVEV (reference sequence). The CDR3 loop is CASSFRGGKNIQYF. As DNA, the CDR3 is TGTGCCAGCAGCTTCCGGGGAGGCAAAAACATTCAGTACTTC.

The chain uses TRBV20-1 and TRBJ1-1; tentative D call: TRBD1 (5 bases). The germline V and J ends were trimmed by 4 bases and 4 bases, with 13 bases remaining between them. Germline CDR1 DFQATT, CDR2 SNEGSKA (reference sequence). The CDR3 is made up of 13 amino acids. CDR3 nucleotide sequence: TGCAGTGCTAAACAGGTCAGGAGCACTGAAGCTTTCTTT. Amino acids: CSAKQVRSTEAFF.

CDR3 DNA: TGTGCCAGCAGTCCAACCCGGACTAGCGGGGGCCTTAGCACAGATACGCAGTATTTT. Protein sequence: CASSPTRTSGGLSTDTQYF. V and J are TRBV27 and TRBJ2-3, with 13 bases lining up with TRBD2. The germline V gene has CDR1 MNHEY and CDR2 SMNVEV (reference sequence). The CDR3 runs 19 residues. Trimming at V came to 5 bases and at J to 0 bases, leaving 11 bases not matched to a gene.

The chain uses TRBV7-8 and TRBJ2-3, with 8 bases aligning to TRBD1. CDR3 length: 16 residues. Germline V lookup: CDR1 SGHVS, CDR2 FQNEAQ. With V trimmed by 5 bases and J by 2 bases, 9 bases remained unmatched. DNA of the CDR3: TGTGCCAGCAGCCCTGGGACAGGCTATAACACAGATACGCAGTATTTT. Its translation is CASSPGTGYNTDTQYF. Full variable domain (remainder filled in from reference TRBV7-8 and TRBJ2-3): GAGVSQSPRYKVAKRGQDVALRCDPISGHVSLFWYQQALGQGPEFLTYFQNEAQLDKSGLPSDRFFAERPEGSVSTLKIQRTQQEDSAVYLCASSPGTGYNTDTQYFGPGTRLTVL.

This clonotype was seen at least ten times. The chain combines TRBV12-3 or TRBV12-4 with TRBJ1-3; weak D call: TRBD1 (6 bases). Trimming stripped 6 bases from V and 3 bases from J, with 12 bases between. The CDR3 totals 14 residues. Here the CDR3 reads CASRIQGIGNTIYF. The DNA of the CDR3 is TGTGCCAGCAGGATACAGGGAATTGGAAACACCATATATTTT.

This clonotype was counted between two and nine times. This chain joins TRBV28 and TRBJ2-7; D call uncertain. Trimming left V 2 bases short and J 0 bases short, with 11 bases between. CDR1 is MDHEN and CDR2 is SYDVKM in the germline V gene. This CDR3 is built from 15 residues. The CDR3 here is CASSLQEESSYEQYF. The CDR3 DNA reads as TGTGCCAGCAGTTTACAAGAGGAGAGCTCCTACGAGCAGTACTTC.

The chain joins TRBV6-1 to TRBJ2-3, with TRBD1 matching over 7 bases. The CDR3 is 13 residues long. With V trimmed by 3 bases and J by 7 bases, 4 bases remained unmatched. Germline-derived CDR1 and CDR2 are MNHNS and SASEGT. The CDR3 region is CASSDKGGHTQYF. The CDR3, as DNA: TGTGCCAGCAGTGATAAAGGGGGCCATACGCAGTATTTT.

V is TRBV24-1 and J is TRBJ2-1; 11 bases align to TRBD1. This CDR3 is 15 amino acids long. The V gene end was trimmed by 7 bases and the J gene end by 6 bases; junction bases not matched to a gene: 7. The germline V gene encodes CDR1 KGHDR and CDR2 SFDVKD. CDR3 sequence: CATSFSGQGGNEQFF. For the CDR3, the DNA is TGTGCCACCAGCTTCTCGGGACAGGGGGGCAATGAGCAGTTCTTC.

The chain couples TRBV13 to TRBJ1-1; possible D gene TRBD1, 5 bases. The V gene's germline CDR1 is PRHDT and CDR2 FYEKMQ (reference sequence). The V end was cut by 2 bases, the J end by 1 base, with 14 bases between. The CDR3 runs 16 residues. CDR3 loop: CASSLREGQGNTEAFF. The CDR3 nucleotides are TGTGCCAGCAGCTTACGGGAAGGGCAGGGGAACACTGAAGCTTTCTTT.

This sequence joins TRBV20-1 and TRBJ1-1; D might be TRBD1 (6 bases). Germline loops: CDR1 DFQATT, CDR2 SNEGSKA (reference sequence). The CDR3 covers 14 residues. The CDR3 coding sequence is TGCAGCGAGGGGGGCAATGGAATGAACACTGAAGCTTTCTTT. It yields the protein CSEGGNGMNTEAFF.

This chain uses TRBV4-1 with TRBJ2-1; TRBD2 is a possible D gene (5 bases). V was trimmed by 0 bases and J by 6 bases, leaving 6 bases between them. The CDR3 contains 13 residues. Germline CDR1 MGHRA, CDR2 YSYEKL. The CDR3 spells CASSQEGSNEQFF. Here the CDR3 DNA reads TGCGCCAGCAGCCAAGAGGGGAGCAATGAGCAGTTCTTC.

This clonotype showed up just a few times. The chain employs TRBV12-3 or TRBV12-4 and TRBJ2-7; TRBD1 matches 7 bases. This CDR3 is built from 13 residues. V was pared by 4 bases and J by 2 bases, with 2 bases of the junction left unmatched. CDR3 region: CASSWQGAYEQYF. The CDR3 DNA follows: TGTGCCAGCAGTTGGCAGGGGGCCTACGAGCAGTACTTC.

The CDR3 is CASSLGFASTDTQYF. The CDR3 DNA reads as TGTGCCAGCAGCTTGGGATTTGCTAGCACAGATACGCAGTATTTT. The chain recombines TRBV5-5 with TRBJ2-3; D call uncertain. CDR3 length: 15 residues. Trimming stripped 0 bases from V and 0 bases from J, with 8 bases between. The germline gives CDR1 SGHKS, CDR2 YYEKEE (reference sequence).

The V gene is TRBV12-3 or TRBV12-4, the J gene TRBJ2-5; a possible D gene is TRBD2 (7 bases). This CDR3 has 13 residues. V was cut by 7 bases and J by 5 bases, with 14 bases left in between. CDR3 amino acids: CASTFGGAETQYF. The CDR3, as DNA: TGTGCCAGCACCTTTGGGGGGGCTGAGACCCAGTACTTC.

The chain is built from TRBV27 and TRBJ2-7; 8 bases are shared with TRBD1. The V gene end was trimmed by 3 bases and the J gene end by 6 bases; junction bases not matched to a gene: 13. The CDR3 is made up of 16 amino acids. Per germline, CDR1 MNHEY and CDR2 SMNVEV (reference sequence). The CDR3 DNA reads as TGTGCCAGCAGTTTTAGTCAGGGGGCACCTGGAGGCGAGCAGTACTTC. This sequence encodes CASSFSQGAPGGEQYF.

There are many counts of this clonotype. The CDR3 region has the DNA TGCAGGTCAAGGGGAGATGGAAGGACAGATACGCAGTATTTT. This translates into CRSRGDGRTDTQYF. This chain uses TRBV20-1 with TRBJ2-3, with D perhaps given as TRBD1 or TRBD2 (5 bases each). The CDR3 is made up of 14 amino acids. Germline CDR1 DFQATT, CDR2 SNEGSKA (reference sequence).

Written as DNA, the CDR3 is TGCAGCGTGCCGGGGACGGGTACCGGGGAGCTGTTTTTT. Residues: CSVPGTGTGELFF. V and J are TRBV29-1 and TRBJ2-2; D tentatively reads TRBD1 or TRBD2 (5 bases each). This CDR3 contains 13 residues. With 6 bases removed from V and 5 bases from J, the gap between germline ends came to 13 bases. Per germline, CDR1 SQVTM and CDR2 ANQGSEA.

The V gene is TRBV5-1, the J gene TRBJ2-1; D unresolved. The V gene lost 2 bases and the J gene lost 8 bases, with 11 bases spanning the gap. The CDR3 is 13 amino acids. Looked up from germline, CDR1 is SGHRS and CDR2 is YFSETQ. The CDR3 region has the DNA TGCGCCAGCAGCTTAATAGTGGGCGATGAGCAGTTCTTC. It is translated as CASSLIVGDEQFF.

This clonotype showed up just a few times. For the CDR3, the DNA is TGTGCCAGCAGTGAAGTAACCGGGGAGCTGTTTTTT. Its protein is CASSEVTGELFF. The chain has TRBV2 and TRBJ2-2; D is unclear. Trimming took off 1 base at V and 5 bases at J, with 2 bases between the two ends. Germline CDR1 reads SNHLY; CDR2 reads FYNNEI. The CDR3 has 12 residues. The variable domain in full, completed from reference TRBV2 and TRBJ2-2, reads EPEVTQTPSHQVTQMGQEVILRCVPISNHLYFYWYRQILGQKVEFLVSFYNNEISEKSEIFDDQFSVERPDGSNFTLKIRSTKLEDSAMYFCASSEVTGELFFGEGSRLTVL.

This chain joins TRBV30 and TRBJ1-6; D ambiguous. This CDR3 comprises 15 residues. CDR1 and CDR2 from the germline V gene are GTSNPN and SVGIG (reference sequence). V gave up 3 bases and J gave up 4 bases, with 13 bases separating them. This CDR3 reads CAWRSERRYNSPLHF. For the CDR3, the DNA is TGTGCCTGGAGAAGCGAACGACGGTATAATTCACCCCTCCACTTT.

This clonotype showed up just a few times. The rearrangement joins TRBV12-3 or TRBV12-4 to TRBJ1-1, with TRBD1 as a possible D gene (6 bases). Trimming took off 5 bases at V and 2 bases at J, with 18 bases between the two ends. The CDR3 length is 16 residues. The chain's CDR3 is CASSPPRGVVNTEAFF. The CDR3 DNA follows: TGTGCCAGCAGTCCACCGAGGGGGGTTGTTAACACTGAAGCTTTCTTT.

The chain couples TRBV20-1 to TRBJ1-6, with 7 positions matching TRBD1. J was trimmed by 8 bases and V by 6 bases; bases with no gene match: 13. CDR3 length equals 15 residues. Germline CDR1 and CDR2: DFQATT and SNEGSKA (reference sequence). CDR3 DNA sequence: TGCAGTGCCTCGACAGGGTTCGATTCGGATTCACCCCTCCACTTT. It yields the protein CSASTGFDSDSPLHF.